This T cell receptor (beta chain) stems from a study of Ad26.COV2.S vaccination and SARS-CoV-2 variants. Notes on the study in general: For non-spike TCRs, breadth in vaccine recipients resembled that in placebo recipients. Reported findings describe substantial breadth in spike-specific CD8+ and CD4+ T cell responses following vaccination.

The J segment lost 6 bases and the V segment lost 2 bases, leaving 3 bases of the junction unmatched. Germline V gene sequence: CDR1 LGHNT, CDR2 FRNRAP. The CDR3 runs 13 residues. Notes on this clone: Antigen: not known.

Documented treatment: some 20 received Ad26.COV2.S at low or high dose, single or two shots; about five received placebo; per-sample allocation not given. The investigators took samples on day 63 after the first vaccine or placebo injection. A Boston adult aged 18-55 years was the donor. Clones were read by immunoSEQ multiplex PCR, and TCRdb kept only the in-frame ones, dropping some. The data contain 300,000 to 400,000 clones, more than 75% of them singletons. The origin of this receptor is a person between 18 and 60 years old who received the Ad26.COV2.S COVID-19 vaccine or a placebo. The rearrangement uses TRBV12-5 and TRBJ2-7; 8 nucleotides line up with TRBD2. The material was peripheral blood, obtained in a trial of Ad26.COV2.S vaccine versus placebo. The CDR3 sequence: CASGLSGGREQYF. In nucleotides, the CDR3 is TGTGCTAGTGGTTTGAGCGGGGGACGCGAGCAGTACTTC.